This T cell receptor beta chain was documented in a study of T cell responses to AZD1222 COVID-19 vaccine. Findings and limits, study-wide: The number of AZD1222 recipients seropositive at baseline was only five or six. The sample set comprised mostly white British donors with more females, and clonal diversity was possibly underestimated.

Germline-derived CDR1 and CDR2 are MNHNS and SASEGT. Trimming stripped 2 bases from V and 3 bases from J, with 17 bases between. The CDR3 has 16 amino acids. Produced via immunoSEQ multiplex PCR; TCRdb's table is partial and in-frame only. The data show some 130,000 clones, roughly 92% seen once. Note on this clone: What it recognizes is unknown.

The clonotype comes from an adult in good health. The rearrangement uses TRBV6-1 and TRBJ2-7, with D perhaps TRBD1 (6 bases). Source: peripheral blood, taken on day 0 of AZD1222 vaccination. The CDR3 sequence is CASSEYPTGEIYEQYF. In nucleotides, the CDR3 is TGTGCCAGCAGTGAATATCCGACAGGCGAAATCTACGAGCAGTACTTC.